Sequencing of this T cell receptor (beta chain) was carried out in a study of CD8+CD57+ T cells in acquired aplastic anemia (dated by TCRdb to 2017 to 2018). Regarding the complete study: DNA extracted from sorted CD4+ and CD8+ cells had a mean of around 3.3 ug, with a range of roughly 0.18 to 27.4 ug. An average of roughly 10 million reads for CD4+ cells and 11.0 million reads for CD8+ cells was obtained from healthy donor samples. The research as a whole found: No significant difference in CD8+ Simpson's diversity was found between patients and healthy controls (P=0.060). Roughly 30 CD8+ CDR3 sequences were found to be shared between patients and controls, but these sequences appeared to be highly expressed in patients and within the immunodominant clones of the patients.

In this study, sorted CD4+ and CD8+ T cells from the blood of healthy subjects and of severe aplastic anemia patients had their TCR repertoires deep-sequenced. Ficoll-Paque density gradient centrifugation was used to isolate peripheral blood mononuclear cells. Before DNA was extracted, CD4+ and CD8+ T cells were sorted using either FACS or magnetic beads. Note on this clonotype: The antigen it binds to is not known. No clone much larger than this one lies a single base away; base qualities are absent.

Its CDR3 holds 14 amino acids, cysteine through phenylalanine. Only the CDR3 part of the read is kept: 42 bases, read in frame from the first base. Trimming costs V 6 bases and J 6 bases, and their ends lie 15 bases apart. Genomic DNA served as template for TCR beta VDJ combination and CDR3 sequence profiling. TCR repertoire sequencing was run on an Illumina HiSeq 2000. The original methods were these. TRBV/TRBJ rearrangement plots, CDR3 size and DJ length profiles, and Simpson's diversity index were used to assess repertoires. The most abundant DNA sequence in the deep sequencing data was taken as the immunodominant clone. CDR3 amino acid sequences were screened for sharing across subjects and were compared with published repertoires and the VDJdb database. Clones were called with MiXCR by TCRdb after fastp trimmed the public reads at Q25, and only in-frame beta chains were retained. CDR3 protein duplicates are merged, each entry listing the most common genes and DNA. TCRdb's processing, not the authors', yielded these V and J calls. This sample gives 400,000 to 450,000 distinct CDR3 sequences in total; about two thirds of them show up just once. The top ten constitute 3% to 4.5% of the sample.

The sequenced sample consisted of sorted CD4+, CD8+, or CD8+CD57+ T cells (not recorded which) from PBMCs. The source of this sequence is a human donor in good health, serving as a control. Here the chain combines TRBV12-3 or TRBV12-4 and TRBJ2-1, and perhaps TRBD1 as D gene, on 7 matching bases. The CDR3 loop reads CASRPQGGPNEQFF. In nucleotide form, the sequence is TGTGCCAGCAGGCCTCAGGGGGGCCCCAATGAGCAGTTCTTC.